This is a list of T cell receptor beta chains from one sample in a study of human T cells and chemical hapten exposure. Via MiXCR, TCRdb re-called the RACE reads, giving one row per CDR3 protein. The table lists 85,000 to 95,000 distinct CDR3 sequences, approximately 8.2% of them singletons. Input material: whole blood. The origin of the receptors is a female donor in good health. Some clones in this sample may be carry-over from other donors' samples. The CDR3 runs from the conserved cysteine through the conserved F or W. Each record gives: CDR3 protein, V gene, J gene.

CDR3 protein: CASTLRAGEGTGELFF
V gene: TRBV12-3/TRBV12-4
J gene: TRBJ2-2

CDR3 protein: CASSILGGGLKDTQYF
V gene: TRBV7-9
J gene: TRBJ2-3

CDR3 protein: CSAAGQGAYEQYF
V gene: TRBV20-1
J gene: TRBJ2-7

CDR3 protein: CASSLSPGVGDTQYF
V gene: TRBV27
J gene: TRBJ2-3

CDR3 protein: CASSLKGNEQFF
V gene: TRBV28
J gene: TRBJ2-1

CDR3 protein: CASSPSRGITDTQYF
V gene: TRBV7-6
J gene: TRBJ2-3

CDR3 protein: CSVELNTEAFF
V gene: TRBV29-1
J gene: TRBJ1-1

CDR3 protein: CASSPGTPVHEQYF
V gene: TRBV6-2/TRBV6-3
J gene: TRBJ2-7

CDR3 protein: CASSPLTGGYGYTF
V gene: TRBV3-1
J gene: TRBJ1-2

CDR3 protein: CASRNDRRNAGELFF
V gene: TRBV12-3/TRBV12-4
J gene: TRBJ2-2

CDR3 protein: CAISDRERVYEQFF
V gene: TRBV10-3
J gene: TRBJ2-1

CDR3 protein: CASRKWADEKLFF
V gene: TRBV27
J gene: TRBJ1-4

CDR3 protein: CSARDLVLGGTLTDTQYF
V gene: TRBV20-1
J gene: TRBJ2-3

CDR3 protein: CASSAGYASVTDTQYF
V gene: TRBV7-2
J gene: TRBJ2-3

CDR3 protein: CASSSGQGAYNEQFF
V gene: TRBV7-2
J gene: TRBJ2-1

CDR3 protein: CASSERTPSYEQYF
V gene: TRBV6-6
J gene: TRBJ2-7

CDR3 protein: CSVESGEETQYF
V gene: TRBV29-1
J gene: TRBJ2-5

CDR3 protein: CATPASTGELFF
V gene: TRBV2
J gene: TRBJ2-2

CDR3 protein: CASSLGTGKLRELFF
V gene: TRBV3-1
J gene: TRBJ2-2

CDR3 protein: CSANPTTQYF
V gene: TRBV20-1
J gene: TRBJ2-3

CDR3 protein: CASSYWGSSTDTQYF
V gene: TRBV6-2/TRBV6-3
J gene: TRBJ2-3

CDR3 protein: CASSWGRAGNEQFF
V gene: TRBV19
J gene: TRBJ2-1

CDR3 protein: CASSDGTSTVNEQFF
V gene: TRBV9
J gene: TRBJ2-1

CDR3 protein: CASTLHGTGGTEAFF
V gene: TRBV12-3/TRBV12-4
J gene: TRBJ1-1

CDR3 protein: CASSLSGRNHGELFF
V gene: TRBV7-6
J gene: TRBJ2-2

CDR3 protein: CASSQGTPGANVLTF
V gene: TRBV28
J gene: TRBJ2-6

CDR3 protein: CASSRSYQETQYF
V gene: TRBV5-1
J gene: TRBJ2-5

CDR3 protein: CSVVIRATETQYF
V gene: TRBV29-1
J gene: TRBJ2-5

CDR3 protein: CASSVGTGGSPLHF
V gene: TRBV9
J gene: TRBJ1-6

CDR3 protein: CASSPQGGNSPLHF
V gene: TRBV3-1
J gene: TRBJ1-6

CDR3 protein: CAISGLAGGSDTQYF
V gene: TRBV10-3
J gene: TRBJ2-3

CDR3 protein: CASSRDSRLGNEQFF
V gene: TRBV28
J gene: TRBJ2-1

CDR3 protein: CSATQGVSQPQHF
V gene: TRBV20-1
J gene: TRBJ1-5

CDR3 protein: CASSRIQGATYNEQFF
V gene: TRBV6-2/TRBV6-3
J gene: TRBJ2-1

CDR3 protein: CASTPGSYTGNEQFF
V gene: TRBV28
J gene: TRBJ2-1

CDR3 protein: CASSPRDEIMWSTDTQYF
V gene: TRBV18
J gene: TRBJ2-3

CDR3 protein: CATSDPGEDYNEQFF
V gene: TRBV24-1
J gene: TRBJ2-1

CDR3 protein: CASSSMGNNNEQFF
V gene: TRBV5-1
J gene: TRBJ2-1

CDR3 protein: CSVDVQGSDTQYF
V gene: TRBV29-1
J gene: TRBJ2-3

CDR3 protein: CSARVTGLDEQYF
V gene: TRBV20-1
J gene: TRBJ2-7

CDR3 protein: CASSPPGTSGPLAKNIQYF
V gene: TRBV4-1
J gene: TRBJ2-4

CDR3 protein: CASSFRDRSSPLHF
V gene: TRBV27
J gene: TRBJ1-6

CDR3 protein: CASSLTVSYNEQFF
V gene: TRBV7-9
J gene: TRBJ2-1

CDR3 protein: CASSLGRLDSPLHF
V gene: TRBV5-5
J gene: TRBJ1-6

CDR3 protein: CASSLRRDQDEKLFF
V gene: TRBV7-9
J gene: TRBJ1-4

CDR3 protein: CSASKAAGSTDTQYF
V gene: TRBV20-1
J gene: TRBJ2-3

CDR3 protein: CSGEGAGSSYEQYF
V gene: TRBV20-1
J gene: TRBJ2-7

CDR3 protein: CASSARHNSYEQYF
V gene: TRBV25-1
J gene: TRBJ2-7

CDR3 protein: CASSVTATNEKLFF
V gene: TRBV9
J gene: TRBJ1-4

CDR3 protein: CASRFSGGLNTEAFF
V gene: TRBV28
J gene: TRBJ1-1